The T cell receptor (beta chain) described here comes from a study of CD8+CD57+ T cells in acquired aplastic anemia. Study context: Sorted CD4+ and CD8+ cells yielded DNA averaging roughly 3.3 ug.

Study-level findings and limits: Both patients and controls carried the same twenty-nine CD8+ CDR3 sequences.

Germline CDR1 and CDR2: SGHTA and FQGNSA. V lost 5 bases to trimming and J lost 14 bases, with 27 bases between them. This CDR3 comprises 15 residues. Genomic DNA, serving as template, underwent TCR beta VDJ and CDR3 profiling. TCRdb reprocessed the reads via MiXCR and lists one record per CDR3 protein. The sample consists of some 410,000 distinct CDR3 sequences, 60% to 80% of them appearing once. Of note for this clonotype: The antigen is undetermined.

The TCR originated in a human donor in good health, serving as a control. The chain has TRBV7-2 and TRBJ1-2; the D gene is possibly TRBD1 (6 bases). Sequenced sample: sorted CD4+, CD8+, or CD8+CD57+ T cells (not recorded which) from PBMCs. The CDR3 here is CASSPFPRGEAFFTF. The CDR3 region has the DNA TGTGCCAGCAGCCCCTTCCCCAGGGGTGAAGCTTTCTTTACCTTC.